These T cell receptor beta chains were read from a single sample in a study of tumor-infiltrating lymphocytes in localized non-small cell lung cancer. Using immunoSEQ multiplex PCR, the repertoire was profiled, and TCRdb retains in-frame clones only, with some absent. Among about 15,000 clones, under 75% were seen once, and the ten largest hold approximately 5.4%. The sample comprised lung tumor tissue. These receptors were obtained from a human donor with non-small cell lung cancer. The CDR3 runs from the conserved cysteine through the conserved F or W. D genes are given only for firm matches. Size tells how often a clone was seen (once, few, many) or the class of an expanded clone, and some rows leave it out.

size: NA
J: TRBJ2-7
D: NA
V: TRBV29-1
DNA: TGCAGCGTTGCCCCCAGGAGCTCCTACGAGCAGTACTTC
CDR3: CSVAPRSSYEQYF

size: few
J: TRBJ1-5
D: TRBD1
V: TRBV30
DNA: TGTGCCTCATCGACAGGGGGCAATCAGCCCCAGCATTTT
CDR3: CASSTGGNQPQHF

size: NA
J: TRBJ1-4
D: NA
V: TRBV7-9
DNA: TGTGCCAGCAGCTTAGGACAGCCGCTCGCAACTAATGAAAAACTGTTTTTT
CDR3: CASSLGQPLATNEKLFF

size: NA
J: TRBJ2-2
D: NA
V: TRBV30
DNA: TGTGCCTGGAGTGTACGGGACAAGGACACCGGGGAGCTGTTTTTT
CDR3: CAWSVRDKDTGELFF

size: NA
J: TRBJ1-1
D: NA
V: TRBV30
DNA: TGCGCCTGGATAGTGGGCGCGGGGAACACTGAAGCTTTCTTT
CDR3: CAWIVGAGNTEAFF

size: NA
J: TRBJ2-5
D: NA
V: TRBV7-6
DNA: TGTGCCAGCAGCCCGGGTAGGGAAGAGACCCAGTACTTC
CDR3: CASSPGREETQYF

size: NA
J: TRBJ2-4
D: NA
V: TRBV4-2
DNA: TGTGCCAGCAGCCAAGATGTGTCAACGGCCGGGGGGCTGGGAAACATTCAGTACTTC
CDR3: CASSQDVSTAGGLGNIQYF

size: once
J: TRBJ2-1
D: NA
V: TRBV20-1
DNA: TGCAGTGCTAGAGGAAACAATGAGCAGTTCTTC
CDR3: CSARGNNEQFF

size: NA
J: TRBJ2-7
D: NA
V: TRBV11-3
DNA: TGTGCCAGCAGCGAGACCCCAGGGGCCTACGAGCAGTACTTC
CDR3: CASSETPGAYEQYF

size: NA
J: TRBJ1-5
D: TRBD1
V: TRBV10-3
DNA: TGTGCCATCAGCTGGACAGGCGGCAATCAGCCCCAGCATTTT
CDR3: CAISWTGGNQPQHF

size: NA
J: TRBJ2-6
D: TRBD1
V: TRBV7-6
DNA: TGTGCCAGCAGCTTGAAGGACAGGTCCATGTCCGGGGCCAACGTCCTGACTTTC
CDR3: CASSLKDRSMSGANVLTF

size: NA
J: TRBJ2-7
D: TRBD1
V: TRBV7-8
DNA: TGTGCCAGCAAGGGACAGCCGAGCTCCTACGAGCAGTACTTC
CDR3: CASKGQPSSYEQYF

size: once
J: TRBJ1-2
D: NA
V: TRBV28
DNA: TGTGCCAGCAGCCCTTACATGACAGGAAACTATGGCTACACCTTC
CDR3: CASSPYMTGNYGYTF

size: few
J: TRBJ2-2
D: NA
V: TRBV7-6
DNA: TGTGCCAGCAGCTTAGGGACTAACACCGGGGAGCTGTTTTTT
CDR3: CASSLGTNTGELFF

size: NA
J: TRBJ2-1
D: TRBD2
V: TRBV7-8
DNA: TGTGCCAGCAGCTTAGAGAGTACTAGCGGGAACAATGAGCAGTTCTTC
CDR3: CASSLESTSGNNEQFF

size: NA
J: TRBJ2-5
D: TRBD1
V: TRBV28
DNA: TGTGCCAGCAGTTTGAGGACAGGGTCGGGTCGAGAGACCCAGTACTTC
CDR3: CASSLRTGSGRETQYF

size: NA
J: TRBJ2-1
D: TRBD1
V: TRBV6-4
DNA: TGTGCCAGCAGTGTTACAGGGGGCGGTGAGCAGTTCTTC
CDR3: CASSVTGGGEQFF

size: few
J: TRBJ2-5
D: TRBD2
V: TRBV6-1
DNA: TGTGCCAGTGGCACTAGCGGGAGGGCCGCAGAGACCCAGTACTTC
CDR3: CASGTSGRAAETQYF

size: NA
J: TRBJ1-1
D: NA
V: TRBV5-1
DNA: TGCGCCAGCACCCCGGGGGACACTGAAGCTTTCTTT
CDR3: CASTPGDTEAFF

size: few
J: TRBJ2-7
D: TRBD1
V: TRBV6-5
DNA: TGTGCCAGCACTACGACAGGGGGCTATTACGAGCAGTACTTC
CDR3: CASTTTGGYYEQYF

size: medium-sized
J: TRBJ1-5
D: NA
V: TRBV7-9
DNA: TGTGCCAGCAGCGATGGGGGACAGCCCCAGCATTTT
CDR3: CASSDGGQPQHF

size: NA
J: TRBJ2-3
D: TRBD1
V: TRBV6-5
DNA: TGTGCCAGCAGGGACAGGGGGCTGAGCACAGATACGCAGTATTTT
CDR3: CASRDRGLSTDTQYF

size: NA
J: TRBJ2-7
D: NA
V: TRBV2
DNA: TGTGCCACCCTAGGGGGGCAGGACGGTCCCGAGCAGTACTTC
CDR3: CATLGGQDGPEQYF

size: medium-sized
J: TRBJ1-4
D: NA
V: TRBV4-3
DNA: TGCGCCAGCAGCCAAGTTGGCTTTGCAACTAATGAAAAACTGTTTTTT
CDR3: CASSQVGFATNEKLFF

size: few
J: TRBJ2-2
D: NA
V: TRBV29-1
DNA: TGCAGCGTTGGGGGTCCCGGGGAGCTGTTTTTT
CDR3: CSVGGPGELFF

size: once
J: TRBJ1-4
D: NA
V: TRBV15
DNA: TGTGCCACCAGCAGAGACCTCCTTACCGGGACGCGTGAAAAACTGTTTTTT
CDR3: CATSRDLLTGTREKLFF

size: NA
J: TRBJ2-1
D: NA
V: TRBV13
DNA: TGTGCCAGCAGCTTAGGCAGAGCGGCTTTTTACAATGAGCAGTTCTTC
CDR3: CASSLGRAAFYNEQFF

size: NA
J: TRBJ2-5
D: TRBD2
V: TRBV29-1
DNA: TGCAGCGTTGATAGGCTAGCGGGAGGGGGCCAAGAGACCCAGTACTTC
CDR3: CSVDRLAGGGQETQYF

size: NA
J: TRBJ1-1
D: NA
V: TRBV18
DNA: TGTGCCAGCTCAGCACACAGAATGAACACTGAAGCTTTCTTT
CDR3: CASSAHRMNTEAFF

size: NA
J: TRBJ2-3
D: NA
V: TRBV7-8
DNA: TGTGCCAGCAGCTCCGGGACTAGCACAGATACGCAGTATTTT
CDR3: CASSSGTSTDTQYF

size: NA
J: TRBJ2-7
D: NA
V: TRBV14
DNA: TGTGCCAGCAGCCAAGATCGGGGGCGATACTACGAGCAGTACTTC
CDR3: CASSQDRGRYYEQYF

size: NA
J: TRBJ1-5
D: NA
V: TRBV5-1
DNA: TGCGCCAGCAGCTTGGGGGGTTCGGAGCCCCAGCATTTT
CDR3: CASSLGGSEPQHF

size: NA
J: TRBJ2-3
D: NA
V: TRBV2
DNA: TGTGCCAGCAGTGGTACTTCAACAGATACGCAGTATTTT
CDR3: CASSGTSTDTQYF

size: NA
J: TRBJ2-5
D: TRBD2
V: TRBV29-1
DNA: TGCAGCGTTGGGGGACTAGCAGGAGGGACCCAGTACTTC
CDR3: CSVGGLAGGTQYF

size: few
J: TRBJ1-4
D: TRBD1
V: TRBV7-9
DNA: TGTGCCAGCAGCGTAGGACAGGGAAATAATGAAAAACTGTTTTTT
CDR3: CASSVGQGNNEKLFF

size: NA
J: TRBJ2-5
D: NA
V: TRBV11-2
DNA: TGTGCCAGCAGCTTAGAGGTCCAGGGAGTACTGGGGACCCAGTACTTC
CDR3: CASSLEVQGVLGTQYF

size: NA
J: TRBJ2-1
D: TRBD1
V: TRBV29-1
DNA: TGCAGCGTTGTGGGACAGGGGGCGAATGAGCAGTTCTTC
CDR3: CSVVGQGANEQFF

size: once
J: TRBJ2-7
D: TRBD1
V: TRBV5-1
DNA: TGCGCCAGCAGCTCCCCGGGGCAGGGGGTATACGAGCAGTACTTC
CDR3: CASSSPGQGVYEQYF

size: NA
J: TRBJ2-3
D: NA
V: TRBV11-2
DNA: TGTGCCAGCAGCCCCCGTGGGGGGAGGTTGACAGATACGCAGTATTTT
CDR3: CASSPRGGRLTDTQYF

size: NA
J: TRBJ2-5
D: NA
V: TRBV5-1
DNA: TGCGCCAGCAGCTCGACGGGAGATTTCGAAGAGACCCAGTACTTC
CDR3: CASSSTGDFEETQYF

size: medium-sized
J: TRBJ2-7
D: NA
V: TRBV2
DNA: TGTGCCACGCAGCTGAGGTACGAGCAGTACTTC
CDR3: CATQLRYEQYF

size: NA
J: TRBJ2-7
D: TRBD1
V: TRBV4-3
DNA: TGCGCCAGCAGCCAAGACGGGACAGGGGGCAGGGAGCAGTACTTC
CDR3: CASSQDGTGGREQYF

size: NA
J: TRBJ2-7
D: NA
V: TRBV11-3
DNA: TGTGCCAGCAGACGCCCCCTGGGCAGTCGTACCTACGAGCAGTACTTC
CDR3: CASRRPLGSRTYEQYF

size: NA
J: TRBJ1-2
D: NA
V: TRBV7-3
DNA: TGTGCCAGCAGCCAAGGACAGCGGGATGGCTACACCTTC
CDR3: CASSQGQRDGYTF

size: NA
J: TRBJ2-3
D: NA
V: TRBV5-4
DNA: TGTGCCAGCAGCTTGGACATGGTTGGCGTCGCAGATACGCAGTATTTT
CDR3: CASSLDMVGVADTQYF

size: NA
J: TRBJ2-7
D: NA
V: TRBV27
DNA: TGTGCCAGCGGTCCCAGATTGCTCAAAAGCTCCTACGAGCAGTACTTC
CDR3: CASGPRLLKSSYEQYF